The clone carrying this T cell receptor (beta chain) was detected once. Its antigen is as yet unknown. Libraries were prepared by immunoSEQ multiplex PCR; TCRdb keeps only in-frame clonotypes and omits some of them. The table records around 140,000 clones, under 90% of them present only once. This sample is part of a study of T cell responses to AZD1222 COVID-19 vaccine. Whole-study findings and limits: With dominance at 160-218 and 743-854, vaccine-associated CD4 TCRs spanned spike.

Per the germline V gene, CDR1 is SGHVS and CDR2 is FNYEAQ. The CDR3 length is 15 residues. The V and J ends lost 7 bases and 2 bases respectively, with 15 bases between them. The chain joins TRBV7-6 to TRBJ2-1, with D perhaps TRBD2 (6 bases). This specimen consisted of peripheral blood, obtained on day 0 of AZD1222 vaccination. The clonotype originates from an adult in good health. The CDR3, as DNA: TGTGCCAGCACCCCTACGGGACTCCCCTACAATGAGCAGTTCTTC. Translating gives CASTPTGLPYNEQFF.